A selection of T cell receptor beta chains follows, all from one sample in a study of shared clonotypes between healthy human individuals. Generated by immunoSEQ multiplex PCR, the TCRdb table keeps only in-frame clones and is missing some. Here the sample spans around 2,000,000 clones, 85% to 95% being singletons. Input material: naive CD8+ T cells from PBMCs. The source of these receptors is a man between 18 and 35 years old in good health. Some clones in this sample may be carry-over from other donors' samples. Both conserved end residues are part of each CDR3. A D gene is named only where the DNA matches it firmly. Rows give clone size only sometimes, using once, few, many, or a class for an expanded clone.

j_call: TRBJ2-3
d_call: TRBD1
v_call: TRBV5-1
cdr3_length: 15
clone_size: -
cdr3_aa: CASSKGQGASDTQYF
cdr3_nt: TGCGCCAGCAGCAAGGGACAGGGGGCGAGTGATACGCAGTATTTT

j_call: TRBJ2-2
d_call: -
v_call: TRBV9
cdr3_length: 13
clone_size: once
cdr3_aa: CASSGGVTGELFF
cdr3_nt: TGTGCCAGCAGCGGCGGAGTCACCGGGGAGCTGTTTTTT

j_call: TRBJ1-2
d_call: -
v_call: TRBV7-9
cdr3_length: 14
clone_size: -
cdr3_aa: CASSSRTDNYGYTF
cdr3_nt: TGTGCCAGCAGCTCAAGGACGGATAACTATGGCTACACCTTC

j_call: TRBJ1-5
d_call: -
v_call: TRBV5-8
cdr3_length: 14
clone_size: -
cdr3_aa: CASSPGTRVGPQHF
cdr3_nt: TGTGCCAGCAGTCCCGGGACTCGGGTTGGGCCCCAGCATTTT

j_call: TRBJ2-7
d_call: -
v_call: TRBV11-3
cdr3_length: 13
clone_size: once
cdr3_aa: CASSLGRSYEQYF
cdr3_nt: TGTGCCAGCAGCTTAGGACGGTCCTACGAGCAGTACTTC

j_call: TRBJ2-1
d_call: -
v_call: TRBV19
cdr3_length: 13
clone_size: -
cdr3_aa: CASSMVLHNEQFF
cdr3_nt: TGTGCCAGTAGTATGGTCCTACACAATGAGCAGTTCTTC

j_call: TRBJ2-2
d_call: TRBD2
v_call: TRBV28
cdr3_length: 16
clone_size: -
cdr3_aa: CASSLRLAVNTGELFF
cdr3_nt: TGTGCCAGCAGTCTAAGACTAGCGGTGAACACCGGGGAGCTGTTTTTT

j_call: TRBJ2-5
d_call: -
v_call: TRBV18
cdr3_length: 14
clone_size: -
cdr3_aa: CASSPVGTGETQYF
cdr3_nt: TGTGCCAGCTCTCCCGTCGGGACGGGAGAGACCCAGTACTTC

j_call: TRBJ2-7
d_call: TRBD2
v_call: TRBV27
cdr3_length: 13
clone_size: -
cdr3_aa: CASRLAGTVEQYF
cdr3_nt: TGTGCCAGCAGGCTAGCGGGGACAGTCGAGCAGTACTTC

j_call: TRBJ1-5
d_call: -
v_call: TRBV13
cdr3_length: 16
clone_size: few
cdr3_aa: CASSSRTDTSNQPQHF
cdr3_nt: TGTGCCAGCAGCTCGCGGACAGACACTAGCAATCAGCCCCAGCATTTT

j_call: TRBJ2-1
d_call: TRBD2
v_call: TRBV30
cdr3_length: 12
clone_size: once
cdr3_aa: CAWSLLAAEQFF
cdr3_nt: TGTGCCTGGAGTCTACTAGCGGCAGAGCAGTTCTTC

j_call: TRBJ2-7
d_call: TRBD2
v_call: TRBV28
cdr3_length: 14
clone_size: -
cdr3_aa: CASSLSGGPYEQYF
cdr3_nt: TGTGCCAGCAGTCTTAGCGGGGGGCCCTACGAGCAGTACTTC

j_call: TRBJ1-1
d_call: TRBD1
v_call: TRBV18
cdr3_length: 15
clone_size: -
cdr3_aa: CASSGDRGGGTEAFF
cdr3_nt: TGTGCCAGCTCAGGAGACAGGGGCGGGGGCACTGAAGCTTTCTTT

j_call: TRBJ1-1
d_call: -
v_call: TRBV9
cdr3_length: 13
clone_size: few
cdr3_aa: CASSVGAGTEAFF
cdr3_nt: TGTGCCAGCAGCGTGGGAGCTGGGACTGAAGCTTTCTTT

j_call: TRBJ1-2
d_call: TRBD1
v_call: TRBV9
cdr3_length: 16
clone_size: -
cdr3_aa: CASSGGTELAIYGYTF
cdr3_nt: TGTGCCAGCAGCGGGGGGACAGAACTTGCGATCTATGGCTACACCTTC

j_call: TRBJ1-2
d_call: -
v_call: TRBV11-2
cdr3_length: 16
clone_size: -
cdr3_aa: CASSAGGGREDYGYTF
cdr3_nt: TGTGCCAGCAGCGCCGGGGGGGGCAGGGAGGACTATGGCTACACCTTC

j_call: TRBJ2-1
d_call: TRBD2
v_call: TRBV7-3
cdr3_length: 17
clone_size: -
cdr3_aa: CASSLSGGRAHGNEQFF
cdr3_nt: TGTGCCAGCAGCTTAAGCGGCGGGAGGGCCCACGGGAATGAGCAGTTCTTC

j_call: TRBJ1-5
d_call: -
v_call: TRBV7-6
cdr3_length: 15
clone_size: -
cdr3_aa: CASSSAQGFNQPQHF
cdr3_nt: TGTGCCAGCAGCTCGGCACAGGGCTTCAATCAGCCCCAGCATTTT

j_call: TRBJ2-7
d_call: TRBD2
v_call: TRBV29-1
cdr3_length: 13
clone_size: few
cdr3_aa: CSAAGLAEYEQYF
cdr3_nt: TGCAGCGCCGCGGGACTAGCGGAATACGAGCAGTACTTC

j_call: TRBJ2-5
d_call: -
v_call: TRBV7-9
cdr3_length: 12
clone_size: -
cdr3_aa: CASSHIEETQYF
cdr3_nt: TGTGCCAGCAGCCACATTGAAGAGACCCAGTACTTC

j_call: TRBJ2-7
d_call: TRBD1
v_call: TRBV4-2
cdr3_length: 15
clone_size: -
cdr3_aa: CASSPATGGLDEQYF
cdr3_nt: TGTGCCAGCAGCCCTGCGACAGGGGGCTTGGACGAGCAGTACTTC

j_call: TRBJ1-2
d_call: -
v_call: TRBV6-6
cdr3_length: 13
clone_size: -
cdr3_aa: CASSDPGNYGYTF
cdr3_nt: TGTGCCAGCTCCGATCCCGGGAACTACGGCTACACCTTC

j_call: TRBJ1-1
d_call: -
v_call: TRBV4-3
cdr3_length: 14
clone_size: -
cdr3_aa: CASSQGRTATEAFF
cdr3_nt: TGCGCCAGCAGCCAAGGGAGAACGGCCACTGAAGCTTTCTTT

j_call: TRBJ2-2
d_call: TRBD2
v_call: TRBV27
cdr3_length: 13
clone_size: -
cdr3_aa: CASSPRGAGELFF
cdr3_nt: TGTGCCAGCAGTCCCCGGGGGGCCGGGGAGCTGTTTTTT

j_call: TRBJ1-4
d_call: -
v_call: TRBV6-1
cdr3_length: 14
clone_size: -
cdr3_aa: CAAKHEQGWEKLFF
cdr3_nt: TGTGCCGCAAAGCACGAACAGGGCTGGGAAAAACTGTTTTTT

j_call: TRBJ1-3
d_call: -
v_call: TRBV7-9
cdr3_length: 14
clone_size: -
cdr3_aa: CAVRRLPSGNTIYF
cdr3_nt: TGTGCCGTACGACGGCTCCCCTCTGGAAACACCATATATTTT

j_call: TRBJ2-5
d_call: TRBD1
v_call: TRBV5-1
cdr3_length: 15
clone_size: -
cdr3_aa: CASSTGQGGQETQYF
cdr3_nt: TGCGCCAGCAGCACCGGACAGGGGGGACAAGAGACCCAGTACTTC

j_call: TRBJ2-3
d_call: -
v_call: TRBV28
cdr3_length: 15
clone_size: -
cdr3_aa: CASSFAVSYTDTQYF
cdr3_nt: TGTGCCAGCAGTTTTGCCGTCTCGTACACAGATACGCAGTATTTT

j_call: TRBJ2-7
d_call: -
v_call: TRBV7-4
cdr3_length: 16
clone_size: -
cdr3_aa: CASSRLAGTYLLEQYF
cdr3_nt: TGTGCCAGCAGTCGTCTAGCCGGAACATACCTACTCGAGCAGTACTTC

j_call: TRBJ2-4
d_call: -
v_call: TRBV29-1
cdr3_length: 13
clone_size: -
cdr3_aa: CSVDGGLRNIQYF
cdr3_nt: TGCAGCGTTGATGGGGGGCTCAGGAACATTCAGTACTTC

j_call: TRBJ2-1
d_call: -
v_call: TRBV5-6
cdr3_length: 12
clone_size: once
cdr3_aa: CASSPMGNEQFF
cdr3_nt: TGTGCCAGCAGCCCCATGGGCAATGAGCAGTTCTTC

j_call: TRBJ2-1
d_call: -
v_call: TRBV10-2
cdr3_length: 12
clone_size: few
cdr3_aa: CASSTNYNEQFF
cdr3_nt: TGCGCCAGCAGTACTAACTACAATGAGCAGTTCTTC

j_call: TRBJ1-5
d_call: TRBD1
v_call: TRBV2
cdr3_length: 13
clone_size: few
cdr3_aa: CASTGTGGQPQHF
cdr3_nt: TGTGCCAGCACGGGGACAGGGGGTCAGCCCCAGCATTTT

j_call: TRBJ2-5
d_call: -
v_call: TRBV4-1
cdr3_length: 15
clone_size: -
cdr3_aa: CASSQGGGLGETQYF
cdr3_nt: TGCGCCAGCAGCCAAGGGGGAGGACTTGGAGAGACCCAGTACTTC

j_call: TRBJ2-1
d_call: -
v_call: TRBV28
cdr3_length: 15
clone_size: -
cdr3_aa: CASSPRGPRYNEQFF
cdr3_nt: TGTGCCAGCAGTCCCCGGGGGCCACGCTACAATGAGCAGTTCTTC

j_call: TRBJ1-2
d_call: -
v_call: TRBV28
cdr3_length: 13
clone_size: few
cdr3_aa: CASSWGAQEGYTF
cdr3_nt: TGTGCCAGCAGTTGGGGGGCGCAGGAAGGCTACACCTTC

j_call: TRBJ2-1
d_call: TRBD1
v_call: TRBV5-4
cdr3_length: 12
clone_size: -
cdr3_aa: CASATGGREQFF
cdr3_nt: TGTGCCAGCGCGACAGGGGGCCGTGAGCAGTTCTTC

j_call: TRBJ2-7
d_call: -
v_call: TRBV11-2
cdr3_length: 15
clone_size: -
cdr3_aa: CASSLLYVNSYEQYF
cdr3_nt: TGTGCCAGCAGCTTACTCTACGTGAACTCCTACGAGCAGTACTTC

j_call: TRBJ2-7
d_call: TRBD1
v_call: TRBV7-8
cdr3_length: 17
clone_size: -
cdr3_aa: CASSLVVGDSIIHEQYF
cdr3_nt: TGTGCCAGCAGCTTGGTTGTTGGGGACAGCATAATCCACGAGCAGTACTTC

j_call: TRBJ1-1
d_call: TRBD1
v_call: TRBV19
cdr3_length: 13
clone_size: -
cdr3_aa: CASSLTGLAEAFF
cdr3_nt: TGTGCCAGTAGTCTGACAGGGCTGGCTGAAGCTTTCTTT

j_call: TRBJ2-1
d_call: TRBD1
v_call: TRBV27
cdr3_length: 15
clone_size: -
cdr3_aa: CASTPRTGNYNEQFF
cdr3_nt: TGTGCCAGCACCCCAAGGACAGGAAACTACAATGAGCAGTTCTTC

j_call: TRBJ2-7
d_call: -
v_call: TRBV27
cdr3_length: 14
clone_size: -
cdr3_aa: CASSNAMGAYEQYF
cdr3_nt: TGTGCCAGCAGCAACGCCATGGGAGCATACGAGCAGTACTTC

j_call: TRBJ2-7
d_call: TRBD2
v_call: TRBV13
cdr3_length: 18
clone_size: -
cdr3_aa: CASSSGTGLAGRSYEQYF
cdr3_nt: TGTGCCAGCAGCTCGGGAACGGGACTAGCGGGCCGCTCCTACGAGCAGTACTTC

j_call: TRBJ1-1
d_call: -
v_call: TRBV5-1
cdr3_length: 12
clone_size: -
cdr3_aa: CASGRVSTEAFF
cdr3_nt: TGCGCCAGCGGCAGGGTCTCGACTGAAGCTTTCTTT

j_call: TRBJ1-5
d_call: TRBD1
v_call: TRBV2
cdr3_length: 15
clone_size: -
cdr3_aa: CASSEYRGRGQPQHF
cdr3_nt: TGTGCCAGCAGTGAGTACAGGGGGCGAGGTCAGCCCCAGCATTTT

j_call: TRBJ2-2
d_call: -
v_call: TRBV7-9
cdr3_length: 15
clone_size: -
cdr3_aa: CASSLGRGLTGELFF
cdr3_nt: TGTGCCAGCAGCTTAGGCCGAGGGCTCACCGGGGAGCTGTTTTTT

j_call: TRBJ2-3
d_call: -
v_call: TRBV7-6
cdr3_length: 19
clone_size: -
cdr3_aa: CASSLSAHARERGTDTQYF
cdr3_nt: TGTGCCAGCAGCTTATCAGCCCATGCCAGGGAAAGGGGCACAGATACGCAGTATTTT

j_call: TRBJ2-5
d_call: TRBD1
v_call: TRBV13
cdr3_length: 15
clone_size: -
cdr3_aa: CASSLRGQGKETQYF
cdr3_nt: TGTGCCAGCAGCTTAAGGGGGCAGGGAAAGGAGACCCAGTACTTC

j_call: TRBJ1-1
d_call: -
v_call: TRBV5-4
cdr3_length: 14
clone_size: -
cdr3_aa: CASSLYRVNTEAFF
cdr3_nt: TGTGCCAGCAGCTTGTACAGGGTGAACACTGAAGCTTTCTTT

j_call: TRBJ2-3
d_call: TRBD2
v_call: TRBV25-1
cdr3_length: 17
clone_size: -
cdr3_aa: CASSGTSGIHSTDTQYF
cdr3_nt: TGTGCCAGCTCCGGGACTAGCGGAATCCATAGCACAGATACGCAGTATTTT

j_call: TRBJ2-2
d_call: -
v_call: TRBV28
cdr3_length: 14
clone_size: -
cdr3_aa: CASSYKEWTGELFF
cdr3_nt: TGTGCCAGCAGTTACAAGGAATGGACCGGGGAGCTGTTTTTT

j_call: TRBJ2-2
d_call: -
v_call: TRBV9
cdr3_length: 15
clone_size: -
cdr3_aa: CASRLGRVNTGELFF
cdr3_nt: TGTGCCAGCAGACTGGGTAGGGTAAACACCGGGGAGCTGTTTTTT

j_call: TRBJ2-2
d_call: -
v_call: TRBV5-6
cdr3_length: 17
clone_size: -
cdr3_aa: CASSPRRYGVVTGELFF
cdr3_nt: TGTGCCAGCAGCCCCCGAAGATATGGGGTGGTCACCGGGGAGCTGTTTTTT

j_call: TRBJ2-7
d_call: TRBD1
v_call: TRBV28
cdr3_length: 14
clone_size: -
cdr3_aa: CASSSWDRGGEQYF
cdr3_nt: TGTGCCAGCAGTTCTTGGGACAGGGGGGGGGAGCAGTACTTC

j_call: TRBJ2-7
d_call: TRBD2
v_call: TRBV7-2
cdr3_length: 15
clone_size: once
cdr3_aa: CASSLGREGWYEQYF
cdr3_nt: TGTGCCAGCAGCTTAGGGCGGGAGGGCTGGTACGAGCAGTACTTC

j_call: TRBJ2-1
d_call: -
v_call: TRBV19
cdr3_length: 14
clone_size: once
cdr3_aa: CASSIDRSYNEQFF
cdr3_nt: TGTGCCAGTAGTATTGATAGGTCCTACAATGAGCAGTTCTTC